In its sample, the clone carrying this TCR beta chain was seen a few times. Its antigen remains unidentified. The data were taken from a study of beta chain features in type 1 diabetes. The CDR3 spans 15 residues. In germline, CDR1 is MNHEY, CDR2 SVGAGI. With 0 bases removed from V and 12 bases from J, the gap between germline ends came to 17 bases. General study results and limits: TCRB CDR3s from Type 1 diabetes patients were moderately but significantly shorter in all four CD4+ subsets.

TCRB transcripts that were expressed got sequenced, as all of the isolated RNA had been reverse transcribed. On average, stem cell-like memory T cell samples had about 950,000 reads. Using immunoSEQ multiplex PCR, the repertoire was profiled, and TCRdb retains in-frame clones only, with some absent. The repertoire holds over 15,000 clones, roughly two fifths seen once, with roughly 0.56% in the top ten. The specimen sequenced was stem cell memory CD4+ T cells from blood. The TCR originated in a woman aged 40 to 50 in good health. V is TRBV6-5 and J is TRBJ1-4; tentatively, D is TRBD1 (6 bases). For the CDR3, the DNA is TGTGCCAGCAGTTACTCGAATTCACAGGGCGGCGAACTGTTTTTT. This codes for CASSYSNSQGGELFF.